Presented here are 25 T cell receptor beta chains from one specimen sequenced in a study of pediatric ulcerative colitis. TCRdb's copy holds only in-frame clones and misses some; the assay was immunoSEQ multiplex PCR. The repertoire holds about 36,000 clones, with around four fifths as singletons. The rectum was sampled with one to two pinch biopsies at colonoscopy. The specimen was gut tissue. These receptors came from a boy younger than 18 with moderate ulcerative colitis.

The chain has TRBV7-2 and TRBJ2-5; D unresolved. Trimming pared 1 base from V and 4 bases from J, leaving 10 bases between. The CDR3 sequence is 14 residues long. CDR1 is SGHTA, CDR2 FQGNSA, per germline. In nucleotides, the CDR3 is TGTGCCAGCAGCTTAGGGGCAGTCGGAGAGACCCAGTACTTC. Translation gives CASSLGAVGETQYF.

The CDR3 protein is CASSYFGSNYGYTF. The CDR3 DNA reads as TGTGCCAGCAGTTACTTCGGGAGTAACTATGGCTACACCTTC. The chain has TRBV6-5 and TRBJ1-2; no clear D. The germline V and J ends were trimmed by 1 base and 1 base, with 7 bases remaining between them. CDR1 is MNHEY and CDR2 is SVGAGI in the germline V gene. The CDR3 consists of 14 residues.

Here the CDR3 reads CASSFQGARNEQFF. In nucleotides, the CDR3 is TGTGCCAGCAGTTTCCAGGGGGCGCGGAATGAGCAGTTCTTC. V gene TRBV27 combines with J gene TRBJ2-1; TRBD1 aligns across 8 bases. Looked up from germline, CDR1 is MNHEY and CDR2 is SMNVEV (reference sequence). CDR3 length: 14 amino acids. V dropped 3 bases and J dropped 7; count of bases not matched to a gene: 5.

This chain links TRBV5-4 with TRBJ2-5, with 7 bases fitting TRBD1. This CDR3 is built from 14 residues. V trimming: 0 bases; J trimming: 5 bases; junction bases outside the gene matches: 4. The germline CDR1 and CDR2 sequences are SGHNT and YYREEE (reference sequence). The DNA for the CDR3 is TGTGCCAGCAGCTTGGTAGGGACAGAGGAGACCCAGTACTTC. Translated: CASSLVGTEETQYF.

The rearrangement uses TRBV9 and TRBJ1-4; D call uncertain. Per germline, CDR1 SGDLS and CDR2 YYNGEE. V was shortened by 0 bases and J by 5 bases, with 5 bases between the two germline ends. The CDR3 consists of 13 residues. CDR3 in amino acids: CASSVEQNEKLFF. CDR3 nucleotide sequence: TGTGCCAGCAGCGTAGAACAGAATGAAAAACTGTTTTTT. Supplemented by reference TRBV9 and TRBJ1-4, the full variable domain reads DSGVTQTPKHLITATGQRVTLRCSPRSGDLSVYWYQQSLDQGLQFLIQYYNGEERAKGNILERFSAQQFPDLHSELNLSSLELGDSALYFCASSVEQNEKLFFGSGTQLSVL.

The CDR3 DNA sequence: TGTGCCAGCAGCGCATCCGGGACTAGCGGGAGCGAGACCCAGTACTTC. This encodes CASSASGTSGSETQYF. The chain has TRBV4-2 and TRBJ2-5, with 14 nucleotides matching TRBD2. The CDR3 length is 16 residues. Losses at the gene ends were 5 bases for V and 5 bases for J; bases not matched to a gene: 7. Germline loops: CDR1 LGHNA, CDR2 YNFKEQ.

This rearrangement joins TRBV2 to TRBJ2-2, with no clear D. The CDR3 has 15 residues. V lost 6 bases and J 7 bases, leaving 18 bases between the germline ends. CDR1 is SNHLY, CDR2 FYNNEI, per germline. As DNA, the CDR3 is TGTGCCAGCAGAGGCCCTAGACTCCTCGACGGGGAGCTGTTTTTT. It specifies CASRGPRLLDGELFF.

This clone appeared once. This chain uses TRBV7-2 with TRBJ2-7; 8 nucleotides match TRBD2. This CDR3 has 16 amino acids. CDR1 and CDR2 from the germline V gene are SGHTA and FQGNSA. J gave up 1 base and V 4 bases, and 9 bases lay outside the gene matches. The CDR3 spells CASSSNRGGGSYEQYF. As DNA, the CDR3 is TGTGCCAGCAGCTCCAACCGGGGCGGGGGGTCCTACGAGCAGTACTTC.

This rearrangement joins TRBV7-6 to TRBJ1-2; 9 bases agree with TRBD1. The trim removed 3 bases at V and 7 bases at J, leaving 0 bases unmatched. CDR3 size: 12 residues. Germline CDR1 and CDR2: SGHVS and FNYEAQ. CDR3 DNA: TGTGCCAGCAGCTTGGACAGGGGTGGCTACACCTTC. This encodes CASSLDRGGYTF.

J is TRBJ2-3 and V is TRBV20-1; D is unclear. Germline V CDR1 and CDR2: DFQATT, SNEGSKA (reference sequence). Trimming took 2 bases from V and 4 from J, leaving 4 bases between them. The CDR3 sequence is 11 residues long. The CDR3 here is CSARLSDTQYF. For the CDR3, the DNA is TGCAGTGCTAGATTATCAGATACGCAGTATTTT.

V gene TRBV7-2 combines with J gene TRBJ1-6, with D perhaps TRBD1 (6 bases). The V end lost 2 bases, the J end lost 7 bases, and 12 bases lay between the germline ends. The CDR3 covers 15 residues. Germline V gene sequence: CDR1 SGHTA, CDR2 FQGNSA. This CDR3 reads CASSLNRVGNSPLHF. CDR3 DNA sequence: TGTGCCAGCAGCTTAAACAGGGTGGGGAATTCACCCCTCCACTTT.

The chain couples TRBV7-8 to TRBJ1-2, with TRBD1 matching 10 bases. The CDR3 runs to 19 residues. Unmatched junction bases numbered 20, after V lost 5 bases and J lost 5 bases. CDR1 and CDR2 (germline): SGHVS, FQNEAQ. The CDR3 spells CASSKNNDRGRGGIYGYTF. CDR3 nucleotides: TGTGCCAGCAGCAAAAATAATGACAGGGGGCGAGGAGGGATTTATGGCTACACCTTC. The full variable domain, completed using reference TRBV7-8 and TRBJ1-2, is GAGVSQSPRYKVAKRGQDVALRCDPISGHVSLFWYQQALGQGPEFLTYFQNEAQLDKSGLPSDRFFAERPEGSVSTLKIQRTQQEDSAVYLCASSKNNDRGRGGIYGYTFGSGTRLTVV.

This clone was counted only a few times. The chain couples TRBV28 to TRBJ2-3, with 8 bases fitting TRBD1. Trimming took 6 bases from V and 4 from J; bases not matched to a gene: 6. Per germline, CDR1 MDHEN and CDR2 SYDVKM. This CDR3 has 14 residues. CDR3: CASRSTGAPDTQYF. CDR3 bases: TGTGCCAGCAGGTCGACAGGGGCCCCAGATACGCAGTATTTT. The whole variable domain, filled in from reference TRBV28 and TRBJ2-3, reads DVKVTQSSRYLVKRTGEKVFLECVQDMDHENMFWYRQDPGLGLRLIYFSYDVKMKEKGDIPEGYSVSREKKERFSLILESASTNQTSMYLCASRSTGAPDTQYFGPGTRLTVL.

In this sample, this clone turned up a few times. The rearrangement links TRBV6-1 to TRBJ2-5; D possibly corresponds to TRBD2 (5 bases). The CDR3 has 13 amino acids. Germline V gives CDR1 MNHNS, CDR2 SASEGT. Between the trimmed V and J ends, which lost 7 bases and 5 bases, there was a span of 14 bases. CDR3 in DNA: TGTGCCAGCACCAGGTTGGGAGTTGAGACCCAGTACTTC. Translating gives CASTRLGVETQYF.

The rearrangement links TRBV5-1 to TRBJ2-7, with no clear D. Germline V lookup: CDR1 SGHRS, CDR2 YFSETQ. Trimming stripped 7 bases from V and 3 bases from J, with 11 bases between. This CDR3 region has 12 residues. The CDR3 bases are TGCGCCAGCGCAAACCCAAACTACGAGCAGTACTTC. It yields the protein CASANPNYEQYF.

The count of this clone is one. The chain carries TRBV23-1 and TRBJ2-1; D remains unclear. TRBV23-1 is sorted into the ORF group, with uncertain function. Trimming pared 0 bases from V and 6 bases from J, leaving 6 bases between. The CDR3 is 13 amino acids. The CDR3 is CASSQSKVNEQFF. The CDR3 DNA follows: TGCGCCAGCAGTCAATCGAAGGTCAATGAGCAGTTCTTC.

This chain's CDR3 is CASSAGHWTGNTGELFF. In nucleotides, the CDR3 is TGCGCCAGCAGCGCGGGACACTGGACAGGGAACACCGGGGAGCTGTTTTTT. This chain connects TRBV5-1 to TRBJ2-2; TRBD1 is a possible D gene (7 bases). Germline loops: CDR1 SGHRS, CDR2 YFSETQ. V lost 4 bases and J lost 1, with 17 bases in between. The CDR3 has 17 amino acids. The full variable domain, with the rest looked up from reference TRBV5-1 and TRBJ2-2, is KAGVTQTPRYLIKTRGQQVTLSCSPISGHRSVSWYQQTPGQGLQFLFEYFSETQRNKGNFPGRFSGRQFSNSRSEMNVSTLELGDSALYLCASSAGHWTGNTGELFFGEGSRLTVL.

The CDR3 DNA is TGTGCCAGCAGTGAATTACAGGGGGCTATCGGTGGAAAACTGTTTTTT. Encoded protein: CASSELQGAIGGKLFF. The chain is built from TRBV2 and TRBJ1-4, with 9 bases that match TRBD1. CDR1 is SNHLY, CDR2 FYNNEI, per germline. V gave up 2 bases and J gave up 10 bases; unmatched junction bases: 11. The CDR3 length is 16 residues.

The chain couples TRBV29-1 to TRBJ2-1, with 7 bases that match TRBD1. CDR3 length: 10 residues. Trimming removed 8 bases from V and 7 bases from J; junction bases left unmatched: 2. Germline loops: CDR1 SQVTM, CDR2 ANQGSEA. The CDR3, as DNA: TGCAGCTCAGGGGGAAATGAGCAGTTCTTC. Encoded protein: CSSGGNEQFF.

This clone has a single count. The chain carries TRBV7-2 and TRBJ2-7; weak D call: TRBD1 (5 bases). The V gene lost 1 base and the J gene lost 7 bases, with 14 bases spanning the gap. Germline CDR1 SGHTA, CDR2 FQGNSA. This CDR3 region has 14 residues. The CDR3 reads CASSLGVGVREQYF. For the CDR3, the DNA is TGTGCCAGCAGCTTAGGGGTAGGGGTTCGAGAGCAGTACTTC.

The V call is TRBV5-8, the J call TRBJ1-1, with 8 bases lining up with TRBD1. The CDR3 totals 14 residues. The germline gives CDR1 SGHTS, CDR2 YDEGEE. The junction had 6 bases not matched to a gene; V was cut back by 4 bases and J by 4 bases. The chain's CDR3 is CASSRTGLGTEAFF. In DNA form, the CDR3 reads TGTGCCAGCAGCCGGACAGGGTTGGGCACTGAAGCTTTCTTT.

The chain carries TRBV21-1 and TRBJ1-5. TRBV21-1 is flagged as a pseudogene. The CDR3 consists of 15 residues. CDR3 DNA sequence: TGTGCCAGCAGCAAAGAAACAGGGAGGGATCAGCCCCAGCATTTT. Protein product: CASSKETGRDQPQHF.

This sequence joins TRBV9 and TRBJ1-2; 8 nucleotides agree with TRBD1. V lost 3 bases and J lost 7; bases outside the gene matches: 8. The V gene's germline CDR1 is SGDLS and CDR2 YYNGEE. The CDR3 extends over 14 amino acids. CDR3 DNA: TGTGCCAGCAGCGGGCCCGGGACAGGTGCTGGCTACACCTTC. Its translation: CASSGPGTGAGYTF.

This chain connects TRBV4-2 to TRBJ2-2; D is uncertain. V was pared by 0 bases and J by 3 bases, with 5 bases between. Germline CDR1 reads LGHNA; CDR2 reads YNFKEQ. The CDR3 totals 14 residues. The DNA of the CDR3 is TGTGCCAGCAGCCAAGATCAGGACACCGGGGAGCTGTTTTTT. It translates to CASSQDQDTGELFF.

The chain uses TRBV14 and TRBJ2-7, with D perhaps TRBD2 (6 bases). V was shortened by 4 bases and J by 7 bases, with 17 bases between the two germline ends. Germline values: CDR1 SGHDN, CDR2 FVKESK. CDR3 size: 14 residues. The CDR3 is CASSPNQRVGEQYF. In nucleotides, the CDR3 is TGTGCCAGCAGCCCAAACCAGCGGGTGGGGGAGCAGTACTTC. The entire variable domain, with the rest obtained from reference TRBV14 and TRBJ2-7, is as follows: EAGVTQFPSHSVIEKGQTVTLRCDPISGHDNLYWYRRVMGKEIKFLLHFVKESKQDESGMPNNRFLAERTGGTYSTLKVQPAELEDSGVYFCASSPNQRVGEQYFGPGTRLTVT.